The sequence of this T cell receptor (beta chain) was determined in a study of shared clonotypes between healthy human individuals. Comments on this clone: Antigen: not known.

The repertoire was sequenced with immunoSEQ multiplex PCR; TCRdb's copy has only in-frame clones and lacks some. The sample comprises about 2 million clones, about 95% of which are singletons, and 1.1% rests with the top ten. Naive-designated CD8 cells lacked CD45RO, were positively enriched for CCR7, and omitted terminally differentiated effector memory CD45RA+ cells. Donors, without exception, were Caucasian adults residing in Nashville, Tennessee. Study results and caveats: Represented genetic and exposure-history diversity was restricted by having few donors. Naive subsets, compared against memory subsets, generally had larger estimated richness values. Naive CD4 clonotypes overlapped across a handful of donors at about 5%.

V was pared by 1 base and J by 1 base, with 13 bases between. This CDR3 comprises 15 residues. The germline V gene encodes CDR1 GTSNPN and CDR2 SVGIG (reference sequence). The receptor was isolated from a man younger than 30 in good health. This chain links TRBV30 with TRBJ1-1; maybe TRBD1 (5 bases). Sequencing was performed on naive CD8+ T cells sorted from blood. This chain's CDR3 is CAWSEVGRGNTEAFF. The CDR3 DNA is TGTGCCTGGAGTGAGGTCGGGAGGGGGAACACTGAAGCTTTCTTT.